This T cell receptor beta chain was documented in a study of PD-1 blockade in classical Hodgkin lymphoma. Specified time point: cycle 4 day 1 (C4D1), after less than 7 weeks of nivolumab. Every patient had relapsed following autologous stem cell transplantation, and cohorts differed in brentuximab vedotin exposure. The assay was immunoSEQ multiplex PCR, and TCRdb's table has in-frame clones only and misses some. The sample shows about 28,000 clones, around 77% of them seen only once. Study-wide results and limits: In CD4+ cells, TCR diversity went up significantly by C4D1, but in CD8+ cells it did not. Baseline diversity in complete responders resembled that of newly diagnosed patients.

In this sample, this clone is medium-sized. The antigen remains undetermined. CDR1 is KGHSH and CDR2 is LQKENI in the germline V gene. The CDR3 runs 15 residues. V was clipped by 3 bases and J by 1 base, with 7 bases between them. The genes are TRBV18 and TRBJ2-6; possible D gene TRBD2, 5 bases. The TCR comes from a human donor with classical Hodgkin lymphoma. Sequencing used peripheral blood mononuclear cells (PBMCs), obtained before the fourth cycle of nivolumab. Here the CDR3 DNA reads TGTGCCAGCTCACCTGGGGAGTCTGGGGCCAACGTCCTGACTTTC. As protein: CASSPGESGANVLTF. Drawing the rest from reference TRBV18 and TRBJ2-6, the complete variable domain is NAGVMQNPRHLVRRRGQEARLRCSPMKGHSHVYWYRQLPEEGLKFMVYLQKENIIDESGMPKERFSAEFPKEGPSILRIQQVVRGDSAAYFCASSPGESGANVLTFGAGSRLTVL.